The clone carrying this TCR beta chain has at least ten counts. Its antigen remains unknown. The data derive from a study of identical twins. Findings and limits, study-wide: Part of the zero-insertion signal could reflect confounding by invariant MAIT and iNKT cells.

A universal primer site arose from template switching, and cDNA bore unique molecular identifiers. TCRdb processed the 5' RACE reads anew with MiXCR; each CDR3 protein has one entry. The repertoire consists of roughly 250,000 distinct CDR3 sequences, with more than 13% occurring once and the leading ten covering 8.8%. This CDR3 has 12 amino acids. The germline CDR1 and CDR2 sequences are SEHNR and FQNEAQ (reference sequence). The junction had 5 bases not matched to a gene; V was cut back by 1 base and J by 16 bases. Sequencing input: memory (CD45RO+) T cells sorted from blood. The receptor comes from a woman aged 18-29 years in good health. This sequence joins TRBV7-9 and TRBJ2-1, with 9 bases aligning to TRBD2. The CDR3 spells CASSLVAGEGFF. CDR3 sequence (DNA): TGTGCCAGCAGCTTAGTAGCGGGAGAGGGATTCTTC. Variable domain in full (rest from reference TRBV7-9 and TRBJ2-1): DTGVSQNPRHKITKRGQNVTFRCDPISEHNRLYWYRQTLGQGPEFLTYFQNEAQLEKSRLLSDRFSAERPKGSFSTLEIQRTEQGDSAMYLCASSLVAGEGFFGPGTRLTVL.